This passage covers 14 T cell receptor beta chains from one sample sequenced in a study of CD8+ T cells in alopecia areata (dated by TCRdb to the late 2010s). Libraries came from the immunoSEQ multiplex PCR assay. For TCR sequencing, RNA was extracted from every sample and reverse transcribed into cDNA to serve as template. Here the immuneACCESS table is served through TCRdb, limited to in-frame sequences with V and J called. Missing clones are a known gap in these copies; in checked studies unresolved V genes cover under half, and the rest lacks a known reason. For this sample the table gives roughly 200,000 clones, of which about 60% were detected only once. The top ten clones comprise about 12% of the sample. The time point label for this specimen denotes: 24 weeks on oral tofacitinib. The treatment or condition label for this specimen denotes: oral pan-JAK inhibitor, 5-10 mg twice daily. This specimen consisted of CD8+ T cells sorted from blood, obtained at week 24, from a patient treated with tofacitinib. These receptors were obtained from a human donor with alopecia areata.

The rearrangement joins TRBV29-1 to TRBJ2-2, with D perhaps matching TRBD1 or TRBD2 (5 bases each). Trimming shortened V by 7 bases and J by 3 bases, and 15 bases separated the two germline ends. The CDR3 contains 14 residues. Germline CDR1 SQVTM, CDR2 ANQGSEA. The DNA of the CDR3 is TGCAGCGCACGGGACCAGAGCCACACCGGGGAGCTGTTTTTT. Residues: CSARDQSHTGELFF.

The gene calls are TRBV19 and TRBJ1-5, with TRBD1 identical over 9 bases. The CDR3 loop spans 14 amino acids. Trimming at V came to 6 bases and at J to 3 bases, leaving 3 bases not matched to a gene. The germline gives CDR1 LNHDA, CDR2 SQIVND (reference sequence). The CDR3 nucleotides read TGTGCCAGTAGGACAGGGGGTATCAATCAGCCCCAGCATTTT. The encoded protein is CASRTGGINQPQHF.

The V call is TRBV2, the J call TRBJ2-7, with 8 bases matching TRBD1. Germline CDR1 and CDR2: SNHLY and FYNNEI. The V gene end was trimmed by 3 bases and the J gene end by 2 bases; junction bases not matched to a gene: 6. The CDR3 is 15 residues long. The CDR3 region has the DNA TGTGCCAGCAGTGATGAGGACAGGGTGGCCTACGAGCAGTACTTC. It yields the protein CASSDEDRVAYEQYF.

The chain carries TRBV7-9 and TRBJ1-2; 7 nucleotides line up with TRBD1. The CDR3 sequence is 15 residues long. After removal of 0 bases from V and 2 bases from J, the junction contained 3 bases not matched to a gene. Germline CDR1 and CDR2: SEHNR and FQNEAQ (reference sequence). The CDR3 sequence: CASSLASDRNYGYTF. CDR3 DNA sequence: TGTGCCAGCAGCTTAGCCTCGGACAGGAACTATGGCTACACCTTC.

The CDR3 DNA reads as TGTGCCAGCTACTGGAGACAGGGGGCGGGCGGGGAGCTGTTTTTT. This encodes CASYWRQGAGGELFF. V gene TRBV27 combines with J gene TRBJ2-2; 10 bases map to TRBD1. The CDR3 is 15 amino acids. J lost 7 bases, V lost 8 bases, and 10 bases had no gene match. Germline V lookup: CDR1 MNHEY, CDR2 SMNVEV (reference sequence).

In DNA form, the CDR3 reads TGTGCCAGCAGCGCCGGGAACAATCAGCCCCAGCATTTT. This sequence encodes CASSAGNNQPQHF. The chain joins TRBV9 to TRBJ1-5; no firm D call. The germline V and J ends were trimmed by 3 bases and 3 bases, with 7 bases remaining between them. Germline values: CDR1 SGDLS, CDR2 YYNGEE. The CDR3 length is 13 residues.

The gene calls are TRBV30 and TRBJ1-1; D gene uncertain. The CDR3 loop spans 10 amino acids. Germline V CDR1 and CDR2: GTSNPN, SVGIG (reference sequence). The V end lost 1 base, the J end lost 6 bases, and 3 bases lay between the germline ends. CDR3 coding DNA: TGTGCCTGGAGTGGGCCTGAAGCTTTCTTT. Its protein is CAWSGPEAFF.

Here the CDR3 DNA reads TGTGCCAGCAGTGGGCCCCCCCAGAGCGCAGACTCCTACGAGCAGTACTTC. This translates into CASSGPPQSADSYEQYF. This rearrangement joins TRBV27 to TRBJ2-7; D remains unclear. CDR1 and CDR2 from the germline V gene are MNHEY and SMNVEV (reference sequence). The CDR3 has 17 residues. V was pared by 5 bases and J by 0 bases, with 20 bases between.

The table lists this clone with a few counts. This sequence joins TRBV29-1 and TRBJ2-7; 9 bases align to TRBD1. The CDR3 covers 14 residues. J gave up 2 bases and V 4 bases, and 6 bases lay outside the gene matches. Germline-derived CDR1 and CDR2 are SQVTM and ANQGSEA. The CDR3 spells CSVAGDRATYEQYF. In nucleotides, the CDR3 is TGCAGCGTTGCAGGGGACAGGGCCACCTACGAGCAGTACTTC.

The chain combines TRBV7-8 with TRBJ2-5, with D perhaps TRBD1 (5 bases). Looked up from germline, CDR1 is SGHVS and CDR2 is FQNEAQ. The CDR3 has 16 amino acids. V lost 4 bases and J lost 0, with 15 bases in between. CDR3 sequence (DNA): TGTGCCAGCAGCTCCCCCGGTGACAGCTACCAAGAGACCCAGTACTTC. This sequence encodes CASSSPGDSYQETQYF.

The sample holds a few counts of this clone. The CDR3 protein is CASSLGTDNEQFF. As DNA, the CDR3 is TGTGCCAGCAGCTTAGGGACAGACAATGAGCAGTTCTTC. The rearrangement uses TRBV7-8 and TRBJ2-1; D is perhaps TRBD1 (6 bases). There are 13 residues in the CDR3. V was trimmed by 1 base and J by 5 bases, leaving 6 bases between them. The germline V gene encodes CDR1 SGHVS and CDR2 FQNEAQ.

This chain joins TRBV30 and TRBJ2-3, with 7 bases aligning to TRBD1. Germline V gene lookup returns CDR1 GTSNPN and CDR2 SVGIG (reference sequence). The CDR3 sequence is 11 residues long. V shed 5 bases, J shed 6 bases, and the junction held 2 bases outside the gene matches. CDR3 sequence: CAWRRGDTQYF. CDR3 sequence (DNA): TGTGCCTGGCGCAGGGGGGATACGCAGTATTTT.

This rearrangement joins TRBV15 to TRBJ1-2, with 8 bases identical to TRBD1. Trimming at V came to 5 bases and at J to 7 bases, leaving 12 bases not matched to a gene. Per germline, CDR1 LNHNV and CDR2 YYDKDF (reference sequence). There are 15 residues in the CDR3. The CDR3 loop reads CATSRSTGTGRGYTF. The CDR3 nucleotides read TGTGCCACCAGCCGATCAACCGGGACAGGACGTGGCTACACCTTC.

This clone came up a few times. The rearrangement uses TRBV29-1 and TRBJ2-1; D might be TRBD1 or TRBD2, each matching 5 bases. Germline V lookup: CDR1 SQVTM, CDR2 ANQGSEA. CDR3 size: 16 residues. The V end was cut by 2 bases, the J end by 3 bases, with 17 bases between. The CDR3 DNA reads TGCAGCGTTGAACCCGGGGCTCCCGCGTACTACAATGAGCAGTTCTTC. Translation gives CSVEPGAPAYYNEQFF.